Listed below are T cell receptor beta chains from one sample, sequenced in a study of CD4+ T cells in melanoma. Here immunoSEQ multiplex PCR was the method, and the copy in TCRdb shows in-frame clones only, minus some. The profile covers fewer than 15,000 clones, with approximately 88% appearing a single time and approximately 6% taken by the ten largest. The sample comprised cells from a culture (not recorded whether cultured in vitro). These receptors all come from a human donor with melanoma. CDR3s include the opening cysteine and the closing phenylalanine or tryptophan. A D gene is named only where the DNA matches it firmly.

TRBV2,-,TRBJ2-7,CASSARLGSEQYF
TRBV5-4,-,TRBJ2-5,CASSSDSETQYF
TRBV2,-,TRBJ2-4,CASRDAAKNIQYF
TRBV30,-,TRBJ1-5,CAWSAQQGQPQHF
TRBV19,-,TRBJ2-6,CASSIRAGANVLTF
TRBV14,-,TRBJ1-1,CASSQDQGRRAFF
TRBV5-1,-,TRBJ1-4,CASKLGTENEKLFF
TRBV11-3,TRBD2,TRBJ2-1,CASSARTSGGAFEQFF
TRBV6-1,-,TRBJ1-2,CASSEVAGSTNYGYTF
TRBV5-1,TRBD1,TRBJ2-7,CASSSSGTGPYEQYF
TRBV4-1,TRBD2,TRBJ2-7,CASSQSAAGVRYEQYF
TRBV7-6,-,TRBJ2-3,CASSLHQDTDTQYF
TRBV7-8,-,TRBJ1-5,CASSLVGVRNQPQHF
TRBV18,TRBD1,TRBJ1-1,CASSVGGGIATEAFF
TRBV7-2,-,TRBJ2-1,CASSFQGGNEQFF
TRBV7-8,TRBD2,TRBJ2-1,CASSPTGGVGYNEQFF
TRBV18,-,TRBJ2-7,CASSTSPGVVSEQYF
TRBV6-5,-,TRBJ1-2,CASSYLADPNGYTF
TRBV29-1,-,TRBJ1-5,CSVRSPSNQPQHF
TRBV5-1,TRBD1,TRBJ1-4,CASMSGGEKANEKLFF
TRBV11-3,TRBD1,TRBJ2-1,CASSLGTGAYNEQFF
TRBV7-9,-,TRBJ2-2,CASRPNANTGELFF
TRBV2,TRBD1,TRBJ1-2,CASSDRDRSYGYTF
TRBV21-1,-,TRBJ2-5,CASSKVRQGPETQYF
TRBV9,TRBD2,TRBJ2-3,CASSVKGSGGGTDTQYF
TRBV19,-,TRBJ1-2,CASSEQRYGYTF
TRBV15,-,TRBJ1-5,CATSRGGGSNQPQHF
TRBV5-8,TRBD2,TRBJ2-7,CASSLPSGDTYEQYF
TRBV6-6,-,TRBJ2-1,CASSPGDREQFF
TRBV10-1,-,TRBJ1-3,CASSESVGSEGNTIYF
TRBV7-2,TRBD1,TRBJ2-7,CASGQGQETQYF
TRBV6-1,-,TRBJ1-2,CASSDPGVSGGYTF